Below are 24 T cell receptor beta chains sequenced from a single sample in a study of vaccination and CD4 T cells after COVID-19. Treatment noted: roughly ten-day PBMC culture with coronavirus spike peptide pools or control peptides (ViraFEST assay). Sequenced with the Oncomine TCR Beta short-read assay was DNA taken from cultured CD4+ T cells. TCRdb recomputed calls from the PCR reads with MiXCR, one row per CDR3 protein. Altogether around 9,600 distinct CDR3 sequences are present, over 40% being singletons, with the ten largest covering about 12%. Their antigens are not known. Material for sequencing was CD4+ T cells from blood, cultured in vitro. The receptors stem from a human donor who had recovered from COVID-19.

This clonotype was seen only a few times. The rearrangement joins TRBV6-1 to TRBJ1-1; TRBD1 is a possible D gene (5 bases). Trimming removed 6 bases from V and 5 bases from J, with 13 bases in between. CDR1 and CDR2 from the germline V gene are MNHNS and SASEGT. The CDR3 runs to 13 residues. For the CDR3, the DNA is TGTGCCAGCAGAGATCCAGGGATAACTGAAGCTTTCTTT. As protein: CASRDPGITEAFF.

The chain employs TRBV19 and TRBJ2-1, with D perhaps matching TRBD1 or TRBD2 (6 bases each). V lost 2 bases to trimming and J lost 5 bases, with 19 bases between them. This CDR3 is 17 amino acids long. Germline loops: CDR1 LNHDA, CDR2 SQIVND (reference sequence). CDR3 nucleotide sequence: TGTGCCAGTAGTATACACCGCCCCGGGGGCCAAAACAATGAGCAGTTCTTC. It encodes CASSIHRPGGQNNEQFF.

This clonotype was seen a handful of times. V is TRBV6-1 and J is TRBJ1-1, with D unresolved. This CDR3 contains 13 residues. With 8 bases removed from V and 2 bases from J, the gap between germline ends came to 12 bases. CDR1 and CDR2 (germline): MNHNS, SASEGT. DNA of the CDR3: TGTGCCAGCTCGGGTGGGCGCAACACTGAAGCTTTCTTT. Translating it yields CASSGGRNTEAFF.

The CDR3 sequence: CASSTPGLGIYNEQFF. CDR3 nucleotide sequence: TGCGCCAGCAGCACACCGGGACTAGGCATTTACAATGAGCAGTTCTTC. The chain links TRBV4-1 to TRBJ2-1; TRBD2 matches at 8 bases. From germline, CDR1 is MGHRA and CDR2 YSYEKL. The CDR3 consists of 16 residues. V shed 5 bases, J shed 4 bases, and the junction held 10 bases outside the gene matches.

This chain connects TRBV19 to TRBJ1-2; no clear D. CDR1 and CDR2 from the germline V gene are LNHDA and SQIVND (reference sequence). Trimming shortened V by 6 bases and J by 4 bases, and 18 bases separated the two germline ends. This CDR3 contains 15 residues. CDR3: CASRPPDTSLYGYTF. In DNA form, the CDR3 reads TGTGCCAGTAGACCCCCGGATACATCACTCTATGGCTACACCTTC.

CDR3 bases: TGTGCCAGCAGTTTATCGAGGGCAGGCAATGCTGAAGCTTTCTTT. Translation: CASSLSRAGNAEAFF. This rearrangement joins TRBV27 to TRBJ1-1; D not certain. V lost 0 bases and J lost 6, with 14 bases in between. Germline V CDR1 and CDR2: MNHEY, SMNVEV (reference sequence). This CDR3 region has 15 residues.

The V and J genes are TRBV6-1 and TRBJ1-5; D gene unclear. The CDR3 contains 13 residues. The germline V gene has CDR1 MNHNS and CDR2 SASEGT. V shed 4 bases and J shed 6 bases, with 10 bases lying between them. CDR3 nucleotides: TGTGCCAGCAGTGGGACGCGGGGTCAGCCCCAGCATTTT. Encoded protein: CASSGTRGQPQHF.

The chain employs TRBV19 and TRBJ2-7; TRBD1 or TRBD2 may be the D gene (6 bases each). With 1 base removed from V and 0 bases from J, the gap between germline ends came to 16 bases. This CDR3 region has 17 residues. Looked up from germline, CDR1 is LNHDA and CDR2 is SQIVND (reference sequence). The CDR3 DNA sequence: TGTGCCAGTAGTATAGCATTCGAGGGGGGCATCTCCTACGAGCAGTACTTC. Translated: CASSIAFEGGISYEQYF.

The rearrangement links TRBV12-3 or TRBV12-4 to TRBJ2-2; D not certain. Trimming removed 7 bases at V and 7 bases at J, with 16 bases between. The length of the CDR3 is 14 residues. CDR3 amino acids: CASTQYGHDGELFF. Here the CDR3 DNA reads TGTGCCAGCACACAATATGGTCACGACGGGGAGCTGTTTTTT.

This clonotype has only a few counts. The V and J genes are TRBV7-2 and TRBJ2-5; D is ambiguous. The germline V gene encodes CDR1 SGHTA and CDR2 FQGNSA. The CDR3 runs to 15 residues. V dropped 0 bases and J dropped 4 bases, with 12 bases sitting between them. The CDR3 nucleotides are TGTGCCAGCAGCTTAGCGAATTTCGACCGAGAGACCCAGTACTTC. It translates to CASSLANFDRETQYF.

This clonotype has more than one count but fewer than ten. The chain is built from TRBV6-2 or TRBV6-3 and TRBJ2-7; 7 nucleotides align to TRBD1. V gave up 5 bases and J gave up 2 bases; unmatched junction bases: 6. Germline CDR1 and CDR2: MNHEY and SVGEGT. The CDR3 runs 14 residues. CDR3 loop: CASSTGQSPYEQYF. In nucleotides, the CDR3 is TGTGCCAGCAGTACGGGACAGTCTCCCTACGAGCAGTACTTC.

The chain is built from TRBV7-3 and TRBJ2-2; 7 bases are shared with TRBD2. Germline CDR1 and CDR2: SGHTA and FQGTGA. The CDR3 totals 16 residues. The V and J ends lost 3 bases and 0 bases, in that order; junction bases with no gene match: 4. CDR3 coding DNA: TGTGCCAGCAGCTTCTCCGGGACTACGAACACCGGGGAGCTGTTTTTT. Translated: CASSFSGTTNTGELFF.

The V gene is TRBV6-1, the J gene TRBJ1-5; no firm D call. The V end lost 1 base, the J end lost 4 bases, and 14 bases lay between the germline ends. The CDR3 totals 16 residues. Germline loops: CDR1 MNHNS, CDR2 SASEGT. CDR3 nucleotides: TGTGCCAGCAGTGAAGGACACAACTTAGATAATCAGCCCCAGCATTTT. Translating it yields CASSEGHNLDNQPQHF.

The chain carries TRBV7-2 and TRBJ2-2; TRBD2 matches at 7 bases. Trimming removed 5 bases from V and 4 bases from J; junction bases left unmatched: 16. The CDR3 totals 18 residues. The germline CDR1 and CDR2 sequences are SGHTA and FQGNSA. CDR3 in DNA: TGTGCCAGCAGCCTCCTAGCTGGAGTAGCGGGCCCCACCGGGGAGCTGTTTTTT. Translation: CASSLLAGVAGPTGELFF.

In its sample, this clonotype was seen a few times. This chain links TRBV6-2 or TRBV6-3 with TRBJ1-5, with 12 bases identical to TRBD1. In germline, CDR1 is MNHEY, CDR2 SVGEGT. V lost 2 bases and J lost 4; bases outside the gene matches: 12. The CDR3 spans 19 residues. DNA for the CDR3: TGTGCCAGCAGTTACCTCAATCGGGACAGGGGGCCATCGAATCAGCCCCAGCATTTT. It encodes CASSYLNRDRGPSNQPQHF.

The chain is built from TRBV25-1 and TRBJ1-5; D not resolved. The CDR3 has 12 amino acids. Germline values: CDR1 MGHDK, CDR2 SYGVNS. Trimming left V 5 bases short and J 9 bases short, with 11 bases between. The CDR3 loop is CASSPSGGPQHF. CDR3 bases: TGTGCCAGCAGTCCGTCGGGTGGGCCCCAGCATTTT.

This clonotype was seen a few times. The rearrangement uses TRBV6-1 and TRBJ1-2; 7 bases fit TRBD1. CDR3 size: 14 residues. CDR1 MNHNS and CDR2 SASEGT come from the germline V gene. Germline trimming cut 6 bases from V and 4 bases from J; bases unmatched to any gene: 8. The CDR3 region is CASRPRTGIYGYTF. The CDR3 DNA reads TGTGCCAGCAGACCAAGGACAGGCATCTATGGCTACACCTTC.

A few counts support this clonotype. The gene calls are TRBV10-2 and TRBJ1-1; D perhaps matches TRBD1 (6 bases). The V end was cut by 0 bases, the J end by 3 bases, with 26 bases between. The CDR3 is 20 residues long. CDR1 WSHSY and CDR2 SAAADI come from the germline V gene. CDR3 protein: CASSESALSRYRVMDTEAFF. CDR3 nucleotide sequence: TGCGCCAGCAGTGAGTCCGCCCTAAGTCGATACAGGGTCATGGACACTGAAGCTTTCTTT.

The chain combines TRBV11-2 with TRBJ2-1; D may correspond to TRBD1 or TRBD2 (5 bases each). Germline values: CDR1 SGHAT, CDR2 FQNNGV. The CDR3 has 14 residues. The V and J ends lost 3 bases and 9 bases respectively, with 15 bases between them. The CDR3 loop is CASSLFEGLFEQFF. DNA of the CDR3: TGTGCCAGCAGCTTGTTCGAGGGGCTTTTTGAGCAGTTCTTC.

The chain links TRBV6-1 to TRBJ1-1; 7 bases align to TRBD1. Germline trimming cut 3 bases from V and 0 bases from J; bases unmatched to any gene: 7. Per the germline V gene, CDR1 is MNHNS and CDR2 is SASEGT. The CDR3 covers 16 residues. The CDR3 region is CASSDLNRGMNTEAFF. The CDR3 bases are TGTGCCAGCAGTGACTTAAACAGGGGAATGAACACTGAAGCTTTCTTT.

In regard to this clonotype: One junction end disagrees with the germline gene, perhaps due to a read error. The chain joins TRBV27 to TRBJ1-5; D uncertain. Germline V gene lookup returns CDR1 MNHEY and CDR2 SMNVEV (reference sequence). The CDR3 contains 13 residues. The CDR3 DNA reads TGTACCAGCAGTCCCCGTAGCAATCAGCCCCAGCATTTT. Translating it yields CTSSPRSNQPQHF.

This clonotype was recorded a few times. The chain couples TRBV29-1 to TRBJ1-2; 10 positions match TRBD1. The V segment lost 2 bases and the J segment 5 bases; nucleotides outside the gene matches: 8. The CDR3 extends over 15 amino acids. CDR1 and CDR2 from the germline V gene are SQVTM and ANQGSEA. CDR3 nucleotide sequence: TGCAGCGTTGAAAACCGGGACAGGGGTGGATATGGCTACACCTTC. This encodes CSVENRDRGGYGYTF.

CDR3 residues: CASGLDRGGETQYF. DNA of the CDR3: TGTGCTAGTGGTTTGGACCGGGGGGGAGAGACCCAGTACTTC. This sequence joins TRBV12-5 and TRBJ2-5; TRBD2 agrees at 8 bases. Germline lookup yields CDR1 LGHNT and CDR2 FRNRAP. Unmatched junction bases numbered 2, after V lost 1 base and J lost 4 bases. The CDR3 covers 14 residues.

The rearrangement links TRBV23-1 to TRBJ2-3; no reliable D call. TRBV23-1 is annotated as an ORF whose role is uncertain. The CDR3 covers 15 residues. V was clipped by 3 bases and J by 2 bases, with 12 bases between them. The CDR3 DNA is TGCGCCAGCAGTCAGGACGGGCCAAACACAGATACGCAGTATTTT. Translation gives CASSQDGPNTDTQYF.